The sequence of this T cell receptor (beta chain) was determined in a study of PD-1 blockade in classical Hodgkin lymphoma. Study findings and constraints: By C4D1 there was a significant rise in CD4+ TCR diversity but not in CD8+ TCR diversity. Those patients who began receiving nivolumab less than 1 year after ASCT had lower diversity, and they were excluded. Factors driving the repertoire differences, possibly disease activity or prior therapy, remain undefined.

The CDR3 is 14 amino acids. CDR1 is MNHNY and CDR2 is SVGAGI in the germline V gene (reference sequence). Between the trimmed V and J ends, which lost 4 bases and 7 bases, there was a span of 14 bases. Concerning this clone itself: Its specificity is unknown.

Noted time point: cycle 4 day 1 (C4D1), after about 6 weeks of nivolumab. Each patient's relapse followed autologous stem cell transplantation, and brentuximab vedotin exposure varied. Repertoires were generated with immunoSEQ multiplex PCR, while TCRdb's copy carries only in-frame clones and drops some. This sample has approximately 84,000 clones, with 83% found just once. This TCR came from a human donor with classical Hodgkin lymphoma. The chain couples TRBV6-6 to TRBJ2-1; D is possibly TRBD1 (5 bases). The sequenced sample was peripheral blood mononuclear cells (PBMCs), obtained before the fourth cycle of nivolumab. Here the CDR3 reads CASSSPLRENEQFF. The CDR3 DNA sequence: TGTGCCAGCAGTTCACCCCTCAGGGAAAATGAGCAGTTCTTC.